Below, 30 T cell receptor beta chains from the same sample are listed, as sequenced in a study of blood T cell repertoires in COVID-19. This table comes from immunoSEQ multiplex PCR, and its TCRdb copy is limited to in-frame clones, with some not included. The table includes roughly 120,000 clones, 75% to 95% detected once. Sequencing was performed on peripheral blood. The receptors come from a human donor with active COVID-19. The donor label of this sample is uncertain.

The genes are TRBV6-2 or TRBV6-3 and TRBJ1-2, with 7 bases identical to TRBD1. V lost 5 bases to trimming and J lost 2 bases; unmatched junction nucleotides: 2. This CDR3 is 13 amino acids long. Germline lookup yields CDR1 MNHEY and CDR2 SVGEGT. The CDR3 loop is CASSRDSNYGYTF. In nucleotides, the CDR3 is TGTGCCAGCAGTCGGGACAGCAACTATGGCTACACCTTC.

This chain uses TRBV3-1 (or the pseudogene TRBV3-2) with TRBJ2-3; a possible D gene is TRBD2 (7 bases). The CDR3 spans 20 residues. V shed 0 bases and J shed 0 bases, with 22 bases lying between them. Germline CDR1 and CDR2: LGHDT and YNNKEL (reference sequence). CDR3 residues: CASSQELGGGNLDSTDTQYF. The CDR3 DNA reads as TGTGCCAGCAGCCAAGAATTAGGCGGGGGCAACTTAGATAGCACAGATACGCAGTATTTT.

In its sample, this clone was seen once. V gene TRBV11-2 combines with J gene TRBJ1-1; D not resolved. This CDR3 comprises 15 residues. Germline V CDR1 and CDR2: SGHAT, FQNNGV. V gave up 3 bases and J gave up 5 bases, with 16 bases separating them. Here the CDR3 reads CASSLGGRGTTEAFF. CDR3 in DNA: TGTGCCAGCAGCTTGGGTGGTCGGGGAACTACTGAAGCTTTCTTT.

This clone has only a few counts. J is TRBJ2-2 and V is TRBV7-9; no clear D gene. V lost 2 bases, J lost 9 bases, and 10 bases lay in between. The CDR3 has 13 residues. Germline CDR1 reads SEHNR; CDR2 reads FQNEAQ (reference sequence). The CDR3 sequence is CASSLPGSRELFF. CDR3 nucleotides: TGTGCCAGCAGCTTACCGGGTTCCCGGGAGCTGTTTTTT.

This chain connects TRBV12-2 to TRBJ2-3; TRBD2 is taken as the D call from the table, unchecked against the DNA. TRBV12-2 is shown as a pseudogene. The CDR3 totals 18 residues. The CDR3 is CASRLGREVRGNTDTQYF. The CDR3 bases are TGTGCAAGTCGCTTAGGAAGGGAGGTCCGGGGGAACACAGATACGCAGTATTTT.

The chain links TRBV5-1 to TRBJ1-2; D gene ambiguous. From germline, CDR1 is SGHRS and CDR2 YFSETQ. V shed 3 bases and J shed 1 base, with 4 bases lying between them. This CDR3 has 12 amino acids. CDR3 protein: CASSSGNYGYTF. The CDR3 DNA reads TGCGCCAGCAGCTCCGGTAACTATGGCTACACCTTC.

CDR3 DNA sequence: TGTGCCAGCAGTTGGACAGGGCCCGGGGAGCTGTTTTTT. Amino acid sequence: CASSWTGPGELFF. The V gene is TRBV6-2 or TRBV6-3, the J gene TRBJ2-2; TRBD1 agrees at 8 bases. V was pared by 4 bases and J by 6 bases, with 1 base of the junction left unmatched. In germline, CDR1 is MNHEY, CDR2 SVGEGT. The CDR3 sequence is 13 residues long.

The chain carries TRBV6-2 or TRBV6-3 and TRBJ2-1; D is unclear. The germline V gene encodes CDR1 MNHEY and CDR2 SVGEGT. This CDR3 has 14 residues. V gave up 0 bases and J gave up 0 bases, with 3 bases separating them. This chain's CDR3 is CASSYSSSYNEQFF. The DNA of the CDR3 is TGTGCCAGCAGTTACTCCAGCTCCTACAATGAGCAGTTCTTC.

The V and J genes are TRBV10-2 and TRBJ2-1; the D gene is possibly TRBD1 (5 bases). The CDR3 loop spans 12 amino acids. Trimming left V 6 bases short and J 9 bases short, with 12 bases between. Looked up from germline, CDR1 is WSHSY and CDR2 is SAAADI. The CDR3 spells CASRVQEPEQFF. For the CDR3, the DNA is TGCGCCAGCAGGGTACAGGAACCTGAGCAGTTCTTC.

The chain carries TRBV5-8 and TRBJ2-1; D unresolved. CDR1 and CDR2 (germline): SGHTS, YDEGEE. Trimming pared 5 bases from V and 9 bases from J, leaving 6 bases between. CDR3 length: 10 amino acids. This CDR3 is CASSSLEQFF. The CDR3, as DNA: TGTGCCAGCAGTAGCCTTGAGCAGTTCTTC.

The table lists this clone with a few counts. The chain carries TRBV5-4 and TRBJ2-1; 8 nucleotides line up with TRBD2. Germline lookup yields CDR1 SGHNT and CDR2 YYREEE (reference sequence). CDR3 length: 15 amino acids. Trimming at V came to 4 bases and at J to 4 bases, leaving 7 bases not matched to a gene. The DNA for the CDR3 is TGTGCCAGCAGCCGTCGGGGGGGCCGGTACAATGAGCAGTTCTTC. Amino acids: CASSRRGGRYNEQFF.

This chain uses TRBV10-3 with TRBJ1-5; D is ambiguous. The CDR3 sequence is 14 residues long. Trimming removed 6 bases from V and 0 bases from J, with 9 bases in between. CDR1 is ENHRY, CDR2 SYGVKD, per germline. DNA of the CDR3: TGTGCCATCAGCTCCAGTGTTAGCAATCAGCCCCAGCATTTT. Its protein product is CAISSSVSNQPQHF.

The chain recombines TRBV6-5 with TRBJ1-2; 7 positions agree with TRBD1. The CDR3 is 14 amino acids. Unmatched junction bases numbered 2, after V lost 2 bases and J lost 2 bases. The germline CDR1 and CDR2 sequences are MNHEY and SVGAGI. CDR3 nucleotide sequence: TGTGCCAGCAGTTACGAGACAGGGAACTATGGCTACACCTTC. It codes for CASSYETGNYGYTF.

The chain uses TRBV28 and TRBJ2-3, with TRBD2 matching 8 bases. This CDR3 contains 15 residues. Germline lookup yields CDR1 MDHEN and CDR2 SYDVKM. V was pared by 7 bases and J by 3 bases, with 9 bases of the junction left unmatched. CDR3 residues: CASTPSGGKTDTQYF. As DNA, the CDR3 is TGTGCCAGCACCCCATCGGGGGGGAAAACAGATACGCAGTATTTT.

V gene TRBV4-3 combines with J gene TRBJ2-7, with 10 bases fitting TRBD2. CDR3 length: 16 residues. V shed 7 bases and J 1 base; nucleotides not matched to a gene: 10. In germline, CDR1 is LGHNA, CDR2 YSLEER. The CDR3 spells CASTKRGSGGSYEQYF. In nucleotides, the CDR3 is TGCGCCAGCACCAAAAGGGGTAGCGGGGGGTCCTACGAGCAGTACTTC.

This sequence joins TRBV5-5 and TRBJ1-6, with unresolved D. Germline-derived CDR1 and CDR2 are SGHKS and YYEKEE (reference sequence). The V end was cut by 4 bases, the J end by 7 bases, with 12 bases between. The CDR3 has 14 residues. The CDR3 here is CASSPDGANSPLHF. CDR3 DNA sequence: TGTGCCAGCAGCCCCGACGGAGCCAATTCACCCCTCCACTTT.

This chain uses TRBV10-3 with TRBJ2-7; TRBD1 aligns across 11 bases. J was trimmed by 5 bases and V by 9 bases; bases with no gene match: 9. The CDR3 consists of 14 residues. Germline assignment: CDR1 ENHRY and CDR2 SYGVKD. The CDR3 DNA reads TGTGCCATGGGCTTAGGACAGGGGGCGGACGAGCAGTACTTC. Protein product: CAMGLGQGADEQYF.

V gene TRBV6-5 combines with J gene TRBJ1-4, with TRBD1 as a possible D gene (6 bases). CDR1 MNHEY and CDR2 SVGAGI come from the germline V gene. CDR3 length: 13 residues. Trimming left V 3 bases short and J 10 bases short, with 12 bases between. This CDR3 is CASSYDSGAKLFF. The CDR3 DNA sequence: TGTGCCAGCAGTTATGATTCAGGGGCAAAACTGTTTTTT.

The chain combines TRBV29-1 with TRBJ2-1; 9 nucleotides match TRBD1. Germline V gene sequence: CDR1 SQVTM, CDR2 ANQGSEA. J lost 6 bases, V lost 4 bases, and 10 bases had no gene match. The CDR3 contains 15 residues. The chain's CDR3 is CSVGTGQGKGNEQFF. The CDR3 coding sequence is TGCAGCGTTGGGACGGGACAGGGTAAGGGCAATGAGCAGTTCTTC.

The chain uses TRBV27 and TRBJ2-1; 11 positions match TRBD2. From germline, CDR1 is MNHEY and CDR2 SMNVEV (reference sequence). This CDR3 has 16 residues. V shed 2 bases and J 3 bases; nucleotides not matched to a gene: 3. CDR3 amino acids: CASSLLSGGVYNEQFF. In DNA form, the CDR3 reads TGTGCCAGCAGTTTACTTAGCGGGGGGGTCTACAATGAGCAGTTCTTC.

V usage is TRBV18 and J usage is TRBJ2-5; no reliable D call. Germline values: CDR1 KGHSH, CDR2 LQKENI. The V gene lost 1 base and the J gene lost 5 bases, with 5 bases spanning the gap. The CDR3 consists of 12 residues. CDR3 sequence reads: CASSPLLETQYF. In DNA, the CDR3 is TGTGCCAGCTCACCACTCCTGGAGACCCAGTACTTC.

This sequence joins TRBV3-1 (or the pseudogene TRBV3-2) and TRBJ1-5; no clear D gene. CDR1 and CDR2 (germline): LGHDT, YNNKEL (reference sequence). The V end lost 4 bases, the J end lost 7 bases, and 14 bases lay between the germline ends. The CDR3 runs to 14 residues. The CDR3 nucleotides are TGTGCCAGCAGCCTTGTGGGAGCCGGACAGCCCCAGCATTTT. Translation gives CASSLVGAGQPQHF.

A remark on this clone: The same CDR3 can be traced to other DNA sequences in this sample. CDR3 in DNA: TGTGCCAGCAGCTTAGCTAGCGGCCAAGAGACCCAGTACTTC. Its translation: CASSLASGQETQYF. The chain couples TRBV7-9 to TRBJ2-5; the D gene is possibly TRBD2 (6 bases). Trimming cost V 0 bases and J 1 base, with 6 bases left between them. Germline CDR1 is SEHNR and CDR2 is FQNEAQ (reference sequence). CDR3 length equals 14 residues. The variable domain in full, with the rest retrieved from reference TRBV7-9 and TRBJ2-5, is DTGVSQNPRHKITKRGQNVTFRCDPISEHNRLYWYRQTLGQGPEFLTYFQNEAQLEKSRLLSDRFSAERPKGSFSTLEIQRTEQGDSAMYLCASSLASGQETQYFGPGTRLLVL.

The rearrangement uses TRBV25-1 and TRBJ1-1; D is perhaps TRBD1 (6 bases). This CDR3 spans 15 amino acids. Germline lookup yields CDR1 MGHDK and CDR2 SYGVNS. CDR3 in amino acids: CASVGGAGVNTEAFF. The CDR3 DNA reads as TGTGCTTCCGTTGGGGGGGCGGGCGTGAACACTGAAGCTTTCTTT.

The rearrangement joins TRBV16 to TRBJ1-5; D is possibly TRBD1 (5 bases). This CDR3 is built from 16 residues. Per the germline V gene, CDR1 is KGHSY and CDR2 is FQNENV. The germline V and J ends were trimmed by 1 base and 2 bases, with 12 bases remaining between them. Here the CDR3 reads CASSQLGRRGNQPQHF. CDR3 sequence (DNA): TGTGCCAGCAGCCAATTGGGGCGACGGGGCAATCAGCCCCAGCATTTT.

J is TRBJ1-1 and V is TRBV7-2; 8 positions match TRBD1. The CDR3 runs to 15 residues. The ends lost 5 bases at V and 4 bases at J; junction bases unmatched: 9. CDR1 and CDR2 (germline): SGHTA, FQGNSA. The CDR3 here is CASSLGQGRSTEAFF. CDR3 in DNA: TGTGCCAGCAGCCTAGGACAGGGCAGGAGCACTGAAGCTTTCTTT. Together with reference TRBV7-2 and TRBJ1-1, the CDR3 gives the full variable domain: GAGVSQSPSNKVTEKGKDVELRCDPISGHTALYWYRQSLGQGLEFLIYFQGNSAPDKSGLPSDRFSAERTGGSVSTLTIQRTQQEDSAVYLCASSLGQGRSTEAFFGQGTRLTVV.

This clone has just one count. The chain has TRBV9 and TRBJ1-1; D possibly corresponds to TRBD1 (6 bases). Trimming left V 0 bases short and J 3 bases short, with 15 bases between. Germline CDR1 SGDLS, CDR2 YYNGEE. CDR3 length equals 16 residues. The DNA for the CDR3 is TGTGCCAGCAGCGTAGGGCAGGGGCCGATGGACACTGAAGCTTTCTTT. This translates into CASSVGQGPMDTEAFF.

In this sample, this clone turned up once. The V and J genes are TRBV18 and TRBJ2-1; D is unclear. CDR3 length: 16 residues. V dropped 1 base and J dropped 7 bases, with 17 bases sitting between them. Looked up from germline, CDR1 is KGHSH and CDR2 is LQKENI. The CDR3 protein is CASSPRVGSLTNEQFF. The DNA for the CDR3 is TGTGCCAGCTCACCACGGGTGGGCAGCCTTACGAATGAGCAGTTCTTC.

The V call is TRBV5-5, the J call TRBJ1-1; TRBD1 is a possible D gene (5 bases). There are 13 residues in the CDR3. Germline CDR1 reads SGHKS; CDR2 reads YYEKEE (reference sequence). V was trimmed by 4 bases and J by 3 bases, leaving 10 bases between them. CDR3 amino acids: CASSLGAYTEAFF. In DNA form, the CDR3 reads TGTGCCAGCAGCCTAGGGGCCTACACTGAAGCTTTCTTT.

V and J are TRBV27 and TRBJ2-7; 11 positions match TRBD2. The V and J ends lost 3 bases and 5 bases, in that order; junction bases with no gene match: 3. Germline CDR1 reads MNHEY; CDR2 reads SMNVEV (reference sequence). The CDR3 contains 14 residues. The CDR3 loop reads CASSFTSGGNEQYF. The CDR3 nucleotides are TGTGCCAGCAGTTTTACTAGCGGGGGCAACGAGCAGTACTTC.